Listed below are T cell receptor beta chains from one sample, sequenced in a study of OX40 agonist ivuxolimab in advanced cancers. Profiling relied on immunoSEQ multiplex PCR, and the TCRdb table lists in-frame clones only, not all of them. Altogether about 70,000 clones are present, around 86% being singletons, with the ten largest covering 2.8%. The input for sequencing was CD4+ or CD8+ T cells sorted from blood, taken in a trial of the OX40 agonist ivuxolimab. These receptors were collected from an adult with an advanced solid tumor such as melanoma, head and neck, liver or kidney cancer. Both conserved end residues are part of each CDR3. Fields, in order: D gene, clone size, V gene, J gene, CDR3 DNA, CDR3 protein. D genes are given only for firm matches. Size values are once, few and many counts, or a class for expanded clones, and some rows have none.

TRBD2	-	TRBV5-1	TRBJ2-5	TGCGCCAGCAGCATAGGGACTAGCGGGGGGGCCCGTCAGACCCAGTACTTC	CASSIGTSGGARQTQYF
TRBD2	once	TRBV4-2	TRBJ2-3	TGTGCCAGCAGCCAAGATGTCCCTAGCGGGGGAAGGGGTACGCAGTATTTT	CASSQDVPSGGRGTQYF
-	-	TRBV4-2	TRBJ1-5	TGTGCCAGCAGCCAAGTAGGGGACGATAGAGAGCCCCAGCATTTT	CASSQVGDDREPQHF
TRBD2	-	TRBV7-3	TRBJ2-3	TGTGCCAGCAGCGGTAGCGGGGGTAATGGGAATACGCAGTATTTT	CASSGSGGNGNTQYF
TRBD2	-	TRBV7-2	TRBJ2-3	TGTGCCAGCAGCCCAGGGGGACTAGCGGGGGGTAAAGATACGCAGTATTTT	CASSPGGLAGGKDTQYF
-	-	TRBV28	TRBJ2-6	TGTGGAACTCAGGGACGGCTAATCTCTGGGGCCAACGTCCTGACTTTC	CGTQGRLISGANVLTF
TRBD1	-	TRBV2	TRBJ1-5	TGTGCCAGCAGTGATCGGGGACAGAGCAATCAGCCCCAGCATTTT	CASSDRGQSNQPQHF
-	-	TRBV7-3	TRBJ2-2	TGTGCCAGCAGCTTTGATAATAGGGATTCCGGGGAGCTGTTTTTT	CASSFDNRDSGELFF
TRBD2	-	TRBV11-3	TRBJ2-3	TGTGCCAGCAGCTCCTCCGAGGCGGGGGGCCGTACAGATACGCAGTATTTT	CASSSSEAGGRTDTQYF
-	-	TRBV6-1	TRBJ1-1	TGTGCCAGCAGTGAATACACACGGGAGCAGGCTGAAGCTTTCTTT	CASSEYTREQAEAFF
-	-	TRBV21-1	TRBJ1-1	TGTGCCAGCCGTTGGTACAGGACGTCGGACACTGAAGCTTTCTTT	CASRWYRTSDTEAFF
-	once	TRBV10-3	TRBJ2-1	TGTGCCATCCGAGGAAGCTCCTACAATGAGCAGTTCTTC	CAIRGSSYNEQFF
TRBD1	-	TRBV5-4	TRBJ1-2	TGTGCCAGCAGCATGACAGGGGCGGTCACCTTC	CASSMTGAVTF
-	-	TRBV6-6	TRBJ1-4	TGTGCCAGCAGTTCCCAGACAGGATTAAATGAAAAACTGTTTTTT	CASSSQTGLNEKLFF
-	-	TRBV29-1	TRBJ2-5	TGCAGCGTTGACCACCTGGATCAAGAGACCCAGTACTTC	CSVDHLDQETQYF
TRBD1	-	TRBV7-9	TRBJ2-7	TGTGCCAGCAGCTTAGAGGTTCTGTCAGGGGGCTTTTGGGAGCAGTACTTC	CASSLEVLSGGFWEQYF
-	-	TRBV7-8	TRBJ2-3	TGTGCCAGCAGCCCCCGGGTCGCAGACACAGATACGCAGTATTTT	CASSPRVADTDTQYF
TRBD1	-	TRBV10-3	TRBJ1-5	TGTGCCATCAGTGGCGGCTCAGGGGGGGTCAATCAGCCCCAGCATTTT	CAISGGSGGVNQPQHF
-	once	TRBV28	TRBJ1-1	TGTGCCAGCAGTTTCGGGGGGGAGCCGCAGGGGAACACTGAAGCTTTCTTT	CASSFGGEPQGNTEAFF
-	-	TRBV4-1	TRBJ1-5	TGCGCCAGCAGCCAAGAGGGACGGGGCCCCCAGCATTTT	CASSQEGRGPQHF
TRBD1	-	TRBV28	TRBJ2-5	TGTGCCAGCAGTTTATGGACAGGGGATAGGGAGACCCAGTACTTC	CASSLWTGDRETQYF
-	-	TRBV30	TRBJ1-4	TGTGCCTGGAGTAGGGACCATGAAAAACTGTTTTTT	CAWSRDHEKLFF
TRBD1	-	TRBV14	TRBJ2-7	TGTGCCAGCAGCCAAGATCACCTTCGGACAGGGGGCAGGGAGCAGTACTTC	CASSQDHLRTGGREQYF
-	-	TRBV4-2	TRBJ2-1	TGTGCCAGCAGCCAAGATTGGAGGGATCCGTTGTTCTTC	CASSQDWRDPLFF
-	-	TRBV29-1	TRBJ1-2	TGCAGCGCCCAAGGGGGGTGGGGTGGCTACACCTTC	CSAQGGWGGYTF
-	-	TRBV5-5	TRBJ2-7	TGTGCCAGCAGCTTGTACGCGGACAGTGACTACGAGCAGTACTTC	CASSLYADSDYEQYF
-	-	TRBV29-1	TRBJ1-1	TGCAGCGTGGGAGGGGAAGTTGATGGAGCTTTCTTT	CSVGGEVDGAFF
-	-	TRBV6-6	TRBJ1-1	TGTGCCAGCAGTTACGCCGGACCGGGCAACACTGAAGCTTTCTTT	CASSYAGPGNTEAFF
TRBD1	-	TRBV18	TRBJ2-5	TGTGCCAGCTCACCAGGACAGGGGATCTTGGAGACCCAGTACTTC	CASSPGQGILETQYF
TRBD2	-	TRBV6-1	TRBJ2-2	TGTGCCAGCAGTGGCCGACTAGCGGGCACCGGGGAGCTGTTTTTT	CASSGRLAGTGELFF
TRBD2	-	TRBV6-6	TRBJ2-5	TGTGCCAGCAGTCGTAGCGGGGGGCATCAAGAGACCCAGTACTTC	CASSRSGGHQETQYF
-	-	TRBV29-1	TRBJ2-7	TGCAGCGTTGCCCTCGCCGCGGACTCCTACGAGCAGTACTTC	CSVALAADSYEQYF
-	few	TRBV27	TRBJ2-7	TGTGCCAGCAGTTTATCAGGGACGGGCTGGGAGCAGTACTTC	CASSLSGTGWEQYF
-	-	TRBV19	TRBJ1-2	TGTGCCAGTAGTGTCAAAAGGGGCGCTAATGGCTACACCTTC	CASSVKRGANGYTF
-	few	TRBV4-1	TRBJ1-4	TGCGCCAGCAGCCGACAGGCTGCAACTAATGAAAAACTGTTTTTT	CASSRQAATNEKLFF
-	-	TRBV29-1	TRBJ2-3	TGCAGCGTTGAAAGACAGGCACGCACAGATACGCAGTATTTT	CSVERQARTDTQYF
-	-	TRBV4-3	TRBJ1-2	TGCGCCAGCAGCCAAGGAGGCAGTGGCTATGGCTACACCTTC	CASSQGGSGYGYTF
-	-	TRBV4-1	TRBJ2-3	TGCGCCAGCGGAACAGATACGCAGTATTTT	CASGTDTQYF
-	-	TRBV7-8	TRBJ1-5	TGTGCCAGCAGCTTATTTCTCCAGCCCCAGCATTTT	CASSLFLQPQHF
-	-	TRBV14	TRBJ2-3	TGTGCCAGCAGCCAAGTCAGTGGCCGGGACTCCTCGGGCGATACGCAGTATTTT	CASSQVSGRDSSGDTQYF
-	once	TRBV6-4	TRBJ2-7	TGTGCCAGCAGTGACAGAAGGGATCATTACTACGAGCAGTACTTC	CASSDRRDHYYEQYF
TRBD1	-	TRBV5-6	TRBJ1-2	TGTGCCAGCAGCTTGACAGGGGGCATCTATGGCTACACCTTC	CASSLTGGIYGYTF
TRBD2	-	TRBV7-2	TRBJ2-7	TGTGCCAGCAGCTCCAACTTAGCGGGGGGCTCCTCCAACTTC	CASSSNLAGGSSNF
-	-	TRBV12-5	TRBJ2-7	TGTGCTAGTGGTTTGCCCCCGACAGACTACGAGCAGTACTTC	CASGLPPTDYEQYF
TRBD1	few	TRBV5-1	TRBJ1-1	TGCGCCAGCAGCTCGGGACAGGGGATGGTGAACACTGAAGCTTTCTTT	CASSSGQGMVNTEAFF
TRBD2	-	TRBV5-4	TRBJ2-3	TGTGCCAGCAGCCTTGGACTAGCGGGGGGTTACACAGATACGCAGTATTTT	CASSLGLAGGYTDTQYF
TRBD1	-	TRBV5-5	TRBJ2-1	TGTGCCAGCAGCTCCGGGACAGGGTATCTTGAGCAGTTCTTC	CASSSGTGYLEQFF
-	once	TRBV30	TRBJ2-6	TGTGCCTGGAGTGCTGCCAGCTCTGGGGCCAACGTCCTGACTTTC	CAWSAASSGANVLTF
-	-	TRBV19	TRBJ1-5	TGTGCCAGTAGTATGAGGCAGGAGAATCAGCCCCAGCATTTT	CASSMRQENQPQHF
TRBD1	few	TRBV5-6	TRBJ1-5	TGTGCCAGCAGCCAAAAAGGACAGGTTAATCAGCCCCAGCATTTT	CASSQKGQVNQPQHF
-	once	TRBV7-3	TRBJ2-5	TGTGCCAGCAGCCCTAACGGACAGAACCAAGAGACCCAGTACTTC	CASSPNGQNQETQYF
TRBD2	-	TRBV29-1	TRBJ2-2	TGCAGCGTAGCCCGGGGGGAGGGCACCGGGGAGCTGTTTTTT	CSVARGEGTGELFF
-	once	TRBV18	TRBJ2-7	TGTGCCACCTCGGACCGTGCCTACGAGCAGTACTTC	CATSDRAYEQYF
-	once	TRBV11-1	TRBJ2-3	TGTGCCAGCAGCAAGGGGGGTATGGAGATCACAGATACGCAGTATTTT	CASSKGGMEITDTQYF
-	-	TRBV5-6	TRBJ2-1	TGTGCCAGCAGTAACACAGGCCGAACCCTTTCCTACAATGAGCAGTTCTTC	CASSNTGRTLSYNEQFF
-	-	TRBV10-3	TRBJ2-7	TGTGCCATCAGGGGCCTCGTCGGAGGGGACTACGAGCAGTACTTC	CAIRGLVGGDYEQYF
TRBD1	-	TRBV27	TRBJ2-5	TGTGCCAGCGGCAGGGGGCGTGAGACCCAGTACTTC	CASGRGRETQYF